The present entry profiles one T cell receptor beta chain with its context. Its antigen is not known. Time point described: week 11, during vaccination. Vaccine doses each comprised 300 ug of mutant IDH1 20-mer peptide, with topical imiquimod. Diagnosis in the donors showed new WHO grade 3 or 4 astrocytomas that were IDH1-mutant and ATRX-lost. The record originates from a study of a mutant IDH1 vaccine in newly diagnosed glioma. About the study: Vaccination followed radiotherapy alone by 4-6 weeks, or accompanied temozolomide cycles. Before enrollment, the patients had been treated with radiotherapy alone, temozolomide alone, or both together. Most of them had received both.

Study findings and constraints: Pseudoprogression appeared independent of alterations in top peripheral clonotypes.

The V end lost 3 bases, the J end lost 7 bases, and 15 bases lay between the germline ends. CDR1 and CDR2 from the germline V gene are MGHRA and YSYEKL. The CDR3 runs to 14 residues. The table came from immunoSEQ multiplex PCR; TCRdb's copy has only in-frame clones and leaves some out. The sample has about 32,000 clones, roughly 80% seen once; the top ten hold approximately 23%. Sequenced material: PBMCs, taken from a glioma patient whose treatment included an IDH1 peptide vaccine. This chain joins TRBV4-1 and TRBJ1-2; D possibly corresponds to TRBD1 (5 bases). This TCR came from a man aged 30 to 45 with glioma. The CDR3 protein is CASSQADLRVGYTF. CDR3 in DNA: TGCGCCAGCAGCCAGGCCGACCTCAGGGTTGGCTACACCTTC.